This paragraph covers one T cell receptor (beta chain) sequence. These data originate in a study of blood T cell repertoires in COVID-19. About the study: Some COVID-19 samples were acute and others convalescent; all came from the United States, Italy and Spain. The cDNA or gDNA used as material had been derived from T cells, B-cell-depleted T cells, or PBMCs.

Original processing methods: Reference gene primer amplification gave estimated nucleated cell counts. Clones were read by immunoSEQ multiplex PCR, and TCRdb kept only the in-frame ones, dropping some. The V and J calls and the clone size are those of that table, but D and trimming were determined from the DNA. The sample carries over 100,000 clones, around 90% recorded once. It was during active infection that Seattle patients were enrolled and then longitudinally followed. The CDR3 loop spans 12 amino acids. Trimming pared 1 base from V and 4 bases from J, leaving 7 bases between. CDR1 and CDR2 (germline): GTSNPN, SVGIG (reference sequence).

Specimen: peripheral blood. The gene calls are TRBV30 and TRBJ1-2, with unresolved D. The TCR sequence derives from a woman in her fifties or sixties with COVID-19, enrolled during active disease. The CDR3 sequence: CAWSGGVYGYTF. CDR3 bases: TGTGCCTGGAGTGGCGGAGTCTATGGCTACACCTTC.